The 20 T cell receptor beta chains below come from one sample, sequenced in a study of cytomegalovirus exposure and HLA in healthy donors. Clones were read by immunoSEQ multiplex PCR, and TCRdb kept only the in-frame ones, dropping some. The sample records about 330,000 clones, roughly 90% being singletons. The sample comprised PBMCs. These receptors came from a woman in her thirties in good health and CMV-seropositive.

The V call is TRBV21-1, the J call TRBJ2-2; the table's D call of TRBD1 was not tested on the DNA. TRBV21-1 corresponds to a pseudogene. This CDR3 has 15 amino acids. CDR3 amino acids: CASSKGQGDWGELFF. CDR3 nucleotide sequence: TGTGCCAGCAGCAAAGGTCAGGGCGATTGGGGGGAGCTGTTTTTT.

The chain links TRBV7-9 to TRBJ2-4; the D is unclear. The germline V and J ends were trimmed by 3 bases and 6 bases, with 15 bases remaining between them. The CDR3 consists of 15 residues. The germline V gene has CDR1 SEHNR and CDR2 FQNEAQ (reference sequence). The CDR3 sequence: CASSFLEILSNIQYF. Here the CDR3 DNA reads TGTGCCAGCAGCTTCCTCGAGATACTTTCAAACATTCAGTACTTC.

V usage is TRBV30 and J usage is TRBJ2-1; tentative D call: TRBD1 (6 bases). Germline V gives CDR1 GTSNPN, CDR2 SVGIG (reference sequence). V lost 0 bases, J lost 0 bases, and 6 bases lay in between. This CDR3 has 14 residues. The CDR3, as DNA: TGTGCCTGGAGTGTGGACAGCTCCTACAATGAGCAGTTCTTC. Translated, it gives CAWSVDSSYNEQFF.

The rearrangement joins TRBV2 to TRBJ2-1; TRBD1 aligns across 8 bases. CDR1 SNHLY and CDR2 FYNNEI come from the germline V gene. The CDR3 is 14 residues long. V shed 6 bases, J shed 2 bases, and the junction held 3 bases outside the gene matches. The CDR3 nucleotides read TGTGCCAGCAGCTGGACAGGGACCTACAATGAGCAGTTCTTC. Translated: CASSWTGTYNEQFF.

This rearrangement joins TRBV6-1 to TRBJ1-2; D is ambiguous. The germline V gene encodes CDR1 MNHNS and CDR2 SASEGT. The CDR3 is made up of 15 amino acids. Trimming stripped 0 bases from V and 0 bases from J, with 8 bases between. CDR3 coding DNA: TGTGCCAGCAGTGAAGCGCCTCGGTCTAACTATGGCTACACCTTC. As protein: CASSEAPRSNYGYTF.

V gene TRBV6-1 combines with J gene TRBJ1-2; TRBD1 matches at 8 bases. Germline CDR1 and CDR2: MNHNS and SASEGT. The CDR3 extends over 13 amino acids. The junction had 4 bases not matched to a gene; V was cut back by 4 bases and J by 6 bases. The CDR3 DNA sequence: TGTGCCAGCAGTGTTGGACAGGGTCATGGCTACACCTTC. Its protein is CASSVGQGHGYTF.

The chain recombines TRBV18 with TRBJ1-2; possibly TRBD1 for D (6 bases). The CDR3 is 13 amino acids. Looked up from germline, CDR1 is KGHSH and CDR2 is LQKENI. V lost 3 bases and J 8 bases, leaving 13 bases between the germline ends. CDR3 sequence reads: CASSPGPQGGYTF. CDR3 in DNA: TGTGCCAGCTCACCGGGACCGCAGGGGGGCTACACCTTC.

CDR3 nucleotide sequence: TGTGCCAGCAGCTTAACCGGGACGGACAATCATGGCTACACCTTC. It is translated as CASSLTGTDNHGYTF. The gene calls are TRBV7-8 and TRBJ1-2, with TRBD1 as a possible D gene (5 bases). This CDR3 is 15 amino acids long. V was shortened by 2 bases and J by 6 bases, with 16 bases between the two germline ends. Looked up from germline, CDR1 is SGHVS and CDR2 is FQNEAQ.

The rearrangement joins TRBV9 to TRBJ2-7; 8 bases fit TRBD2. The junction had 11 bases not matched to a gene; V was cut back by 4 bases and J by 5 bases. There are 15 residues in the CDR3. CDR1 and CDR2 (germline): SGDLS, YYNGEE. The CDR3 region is CASSPRSGSVDEQYF. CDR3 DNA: TGTGCCAGCAGCCCCCGGAGCGGGAGCGTCGACGAGCAGTACTTC.

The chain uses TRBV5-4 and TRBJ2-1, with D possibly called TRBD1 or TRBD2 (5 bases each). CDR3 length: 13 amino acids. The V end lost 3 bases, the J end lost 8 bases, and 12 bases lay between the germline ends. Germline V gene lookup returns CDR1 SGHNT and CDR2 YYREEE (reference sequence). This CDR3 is CASSSPGTDEQFF. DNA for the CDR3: TGTGCCAGCAGCTCACCCGGGACCGATGAGCAGTTCTTC.

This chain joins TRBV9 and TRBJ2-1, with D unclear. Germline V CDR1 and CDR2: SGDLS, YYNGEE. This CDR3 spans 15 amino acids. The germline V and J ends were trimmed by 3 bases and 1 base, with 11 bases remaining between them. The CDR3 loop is CASSAPRGSYNEQFF. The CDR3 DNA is TGTGCCAGCAGCGCCCCTAGAGGTTCCTACAATGAGCAGTTCTTC. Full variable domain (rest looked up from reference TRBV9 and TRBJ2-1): DSGVTQTPKHLITATGQRVTLRCSPRSGDLSVYWYQQSLDQGLQFLIQYYNGEERAKGNILERFSAQQFPDLHSELNLSSLELGDSALYFCASSAPRGSYNEQFFGPGTRLTVL.

CDR3 sequence: CASSMVRRNSNQPQHF. In DNA, the CDR3 is TGTGCCAGTAGTATGGTCAGACGGAATAGCAATCAGCCCCAGCATTTT. V usage is TRBV19 and J usage is TRBJ1-5; no reliable D call. CDR3 length: 16 residues. The V end was cut by 3 bases, the J end by 0 bases, with 12 bases between. Per germline, CDR1 LNHDA and CDR2 SQIVND (reference sequence).

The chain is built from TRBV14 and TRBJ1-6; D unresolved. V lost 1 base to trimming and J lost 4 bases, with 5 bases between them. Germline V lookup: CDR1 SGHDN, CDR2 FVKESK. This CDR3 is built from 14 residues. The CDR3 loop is CASSQVAYNSPLHF. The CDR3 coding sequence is TGTGCCAGCAGCCAAGTCGCATATAATTCACCCCTCCACTTT.

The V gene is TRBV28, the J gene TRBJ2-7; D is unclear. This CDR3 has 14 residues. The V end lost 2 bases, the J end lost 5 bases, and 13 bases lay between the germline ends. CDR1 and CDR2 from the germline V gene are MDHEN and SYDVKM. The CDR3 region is CASSLEGFYHEQYF. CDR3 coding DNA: TGTGCCAGCAGTTTAGAAGGGTTCTACCACGAGCAGTACTTC.

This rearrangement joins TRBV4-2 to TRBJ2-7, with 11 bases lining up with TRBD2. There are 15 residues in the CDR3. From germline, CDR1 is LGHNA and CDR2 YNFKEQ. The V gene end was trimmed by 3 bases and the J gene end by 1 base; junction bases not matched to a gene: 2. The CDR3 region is CASSQGLADSYEQYF. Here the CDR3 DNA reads TGTGCCAGCAGCCAGGGACTAGCGGATTCCTACGAGCAGTACTTC.

This CDR3 reads CASSRGTGTYEQYF. The CDR3, as DNA: TGTGCCAGCAGTCGAGGGACAGGGACCTACGAGCAGTACTTC. This chain connects TRBV4-2 to TRBJ2-7; 9 bases agree with TRBD1. The CDR3 runs to 14 residues. The germline V gene has CDR1 LGHNA and CDR2 YNFKEQ. The J segment lost 2 bases and the V segment lost 6 bases, leaving 5 bases of the junction unmatched.

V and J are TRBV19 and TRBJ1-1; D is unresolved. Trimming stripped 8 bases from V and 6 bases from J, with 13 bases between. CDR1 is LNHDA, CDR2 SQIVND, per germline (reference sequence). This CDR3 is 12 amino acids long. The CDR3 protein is CASSTAVSEAFF. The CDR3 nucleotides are TGTGCCAGTTCGACGGCTGTCTCTGAAGCTTTCTTT.

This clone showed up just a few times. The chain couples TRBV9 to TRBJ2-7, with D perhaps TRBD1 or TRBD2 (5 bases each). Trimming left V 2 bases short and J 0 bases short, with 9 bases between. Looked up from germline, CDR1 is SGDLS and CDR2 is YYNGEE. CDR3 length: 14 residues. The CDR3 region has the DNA TGTGCCAGCAGCGTCGGGGCGGTCTCCTACGAGCAGTACTTC. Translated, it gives CASSVGAVSYEQYF.

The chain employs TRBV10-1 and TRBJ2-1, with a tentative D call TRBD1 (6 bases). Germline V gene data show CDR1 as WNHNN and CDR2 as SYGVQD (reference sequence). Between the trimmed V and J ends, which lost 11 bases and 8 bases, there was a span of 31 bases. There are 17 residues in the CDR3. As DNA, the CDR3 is TGCGCCGCCGACACTGGACCGGGACACACTCGACCGGATGAGCAGTTCTTC. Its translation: CAADTGPGHTRPDEQFF.

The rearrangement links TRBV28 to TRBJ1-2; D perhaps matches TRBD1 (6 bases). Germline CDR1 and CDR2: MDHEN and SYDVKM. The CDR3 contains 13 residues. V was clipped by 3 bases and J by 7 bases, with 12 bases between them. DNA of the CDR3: TGTGCCAGCAGTTTCGGGGGGCGGTTTGGCTACACCTTC. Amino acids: CASSFGGRFGYTF.